This TCR beta chain derives from a study of vaccination and CD4 T cells after COVID-19. Background on the study: Post-vaccine sampling followed dose two by a median roughly 74 days (range 14 to 241). Overlapping spike peptides from SARS-CoV-2, HCoV-NL63, HCoV-OC43 and HCoV-229E served to stimulate the cells.

Relative to its sample, this clonotype is large. No antigen is known for it. Regarding treatment: approximately 10-day PBMC culture with coronavirus spike peptide pools or control peptides (ViraFEST assay). First, ViraFEST expanded antigen-specific T cells with peptide pools, and next it sequenced the TCRs. The CDR3 runs to 13 residues. With the Oncomine TCR Beta short-read assay, DNA from cultured CD4+ T cells was sequenced. MiXCR was run by TCRdb on the PCR reads, yielding one entry per CDR3 protein. Altogether more than 9,000 distinct CDR3 sequences are present, about two fifths being singletons, with the ten largest covering 9.5% to 13%.

Sequenced material: CD4+ T cells from blood, cultured in vitro, taken after SARS-CoV-2 vaccination. This chain uses TRBV21-1 with TRBJ2-7; the table's TRBD1 call for D was not verified on the DNA. TRBV21-1 is termed a pseudogene. The source of this sequence is a human donor who had recovered from COVID-19. This CDR3 is CASRTLDPDEQYF. In nucleotides, the CDR3 is TGTGCCAGCAGAACCCTGGATCCCGACGAGCAGTACTTC.